This is a list of T cell receptor beta chains from one sample in a study of Graves' ophthalmopathy and Graves' hyperthyroidism. TCRdb re-called the multiplex PCR reads with MiXCR, one entry per CDR3 protein. This sample yields about 740,000 distinct CDR3 sequences, of which 35% to 50% are seen a single time; 40% to 45% belongs to the top ten. Sequencing was done on a sample of peripheral blood. The source of these receptors is an adult man with Graves' ophthalmopathy. The CDR3 runs from the conserved cysteine through the conserved F or W. D genes are given only for firm matches. Clone size appears in some rows only: once, few, many, or a class for an expanded clone.

d_gene,j_gene,abundance,v_gene,CDR3aa,CDR3nt
NA,TRBJ2-5,NA,TRBV20-1,CSARDRGNTGETQYF,TGCAGTGCTAGAGACAGGGGAAACACCGGGGAGACCCAGTACTTC
TRBD2,TRBJ2-7,NA,TRBV30,CAWSVQGTSRTYEQYF,TGTGCCTGGAGTGTACAAGGGACTAGCAGAACCTACGAGCAGTACTTC
TRBD2,TRBJ2-5,NA,TRBV6-5,CASSYSATSGIQETQYF,TGTGCCAGCAGTTACTCTGCGACTAGCGGGATCCAAGAGACCCAGTACTTC
NA,TRBJ1-6,few,TRBV6-6,CASRTTGPDIRSPLHF,TGTGCCAGCAGGACAACGGGCCCCGATATTCGTTCACCCCTCCACTTT
NA,TRBJ2-7,many,TRBV20-1,CSASRDGGGEQYF,TGCAGTGCTAGTCGGGACGGAGGCGGCGAGCAGTACTTC
NA,TRBJ1-2,NA,TRBV9,CASSPVSTTTYGYTF,TGTGCCAGCAGCCCAGTCAGTACCACCACCTATGGCTACACCTTC
NA,TRBJ1-5,few,TRBV12-3/TRBV12-4,CASSLRALADQPQHF,TGTGCCAGCAGTTTAAGGGCGCTAGCGGATCAGCCCCAGCATTTT
TRBD1,TRBJ2-7,many,TRBV24-1,CATSDSGQGRNEQYF,TGTGCCACCAGTGATTCGGGACAGGGAAGGAACGAGCAGTACTTC
NA,TRBJ2-7,NA,TRBV20-1,CSAMNLRDSTYEQYF,TGCAGTGCTATGAATCTCCGGGACTCAACCTACGAGCAGTACTTC
TRBD1,TRBJ2-7,NA,TRBV29-1,CSAKYPGQGLYEQYF,TGCAGCGCCAAATATCCGGGACAGGGGCTTTACGAGCAGTACTTC
NA,TRBJ2-7,few,TRBV20-1,CSARARQGLEQYF,TGCAGTGCTAGAGCAAGGCAGGGTCTCGAGCAGTACTTC
TRBD1,TRBJ2-2,many,TRBV10-3,CAISVTGGNTGELFF,TGTGCCATCAGCGTGACAGGGGGAAACACCGGGGAGCTGTTTTTT
NA,TRBJ2-5,many,TRBV11-1,CASSFSVEETQYF,TGTGCCAGCAGCTTCAGCGTGGAGGAGACCCAGTACTTC
TRBD1,TRBJ2-7,few,TRBV6-6,CASSYGTGVTYEQYF,TGTGCCAGCAGTTACGGGACAGGGGTTACCTACGAGCAGTACTTC
NA,TRBJ1-5,few,TRBV28,CASSSGWHQPQHF,TGTGCCAGCAGTTCAGGGTGGCATCAGCCCCAGCATTTT